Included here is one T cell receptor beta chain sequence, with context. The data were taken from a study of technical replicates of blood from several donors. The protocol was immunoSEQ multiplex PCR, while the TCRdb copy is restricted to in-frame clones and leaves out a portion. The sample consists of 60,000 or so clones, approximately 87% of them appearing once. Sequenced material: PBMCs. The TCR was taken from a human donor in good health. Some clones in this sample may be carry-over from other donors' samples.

The CDR3 spells CASGEVPSYEQYF. CDR3 nucleotide sequence: TGCGCCAGCGGAGAGGTTCCTTCCTACGAGCAGTACTTC. The rearrangement uses TRBV5-1 and TRBJ2-7; D gene uncertain. The V gene lost 7 bases and the J gene lost 1 base, with 12 bases spanning the gap. CDR3 size: 13 residues. Looked up from germline, CDR1 is SGHRS and CDR2 is YFSETQ.